This T cell receptor beta chain was observed in a study of blood T cell repertoires in COVID-19. Whole-study context: The samples span acute and convalescent COVID-19 from the United States, Italy and Spain. Nucleic acid was either cDNA or gDNA, and it came from T cells, B-cell-depleted T cells, or PBMCs.

Trimming removed 0 bases from V and 6 bases from J; junction bases left unmatched: 3. Germline CDR1 is SGDLS and CDR2 is YYNGEE. This CDR3 is built from 14 residues. Authors' data handling: Nucleated cell counts were estimated from reference gene primer amplification. Generated by immunoSEQ multiplex PCR, the TCRdb table keeps only in-frame clones and is missing some. The DNA was the basis for D and trimming; V, J and clone size are from that table. The sample lists 150,000 to 200,000 clones, more than 70% occurring once. Sequenced sample: peripheral blood. This chain links TRBV9 with TRBJ2-1; 7 nucleotides match TRBD2. This receptor was obtained from a human donor in a cohort sampled during active COVID-19. Here the CDR3 reads CASSVAGGPNEQFF. For the CDR3, the DNA is TGTGCCAGCAGCGTAGCGGGAGGTCCCAATGAGCAGTTCTTC.